A single T cell receptor (beta chain) is shown here with its context. Its matching antigen is unknown. This sample is part of a study of shared clonotypes between healthy human individuals. Study-level findings and limits: Generally, naive subsets came out with larger estimated richness than memory subsets. A small donor pool kept down the genetic and exposure-history diversity that was represented.

CDR1 is SGHAT and CDR2 is FQDESV in the germline V gene (reference sequence). The CDR3 consists of 16 residues. V dropped 4 bases and J dropped 3 bases, with 19 bases sitting between them. Naive-designated CD8 cells lacked CD45RO, were positively enriched for CCR7, and omitted terminally differentiated effector memory CD45RA+ cells. Method: immunoSEQ multiplex PCR; TCRdb's copy keeps in-frame clones and lacks some. The sample shows millions of clones, approximately 94% of them seen only once. The clonotype originates from a man younger than 35 in good health. The chain joins TRBV11-1 to TRBJ2-7; TRBD2 is a possible D gene (5 bases). Sequencing was done on a sample of naive CD8+ T cells sorted from blood. CDR3 loop: CASSSREATPFYEQYF. The CDR3 DNA reads TGTGCCAGCAGCTCCCGGGAAGCAACACCCTTCTACGAGCAGTACTTC.